A single sample is the source of the 17 T cell receptor beta chains below, sequenced in a study of cytomegalovirus exposure and HLA in healthy donors. The PCR made use of 60 Vbeta and 13 Jbeta primers. Clones were read by immunoSEQ multiplex PCR, and TCRdb kept only the in-frame ones, dropping some. The data contain about 180,000 clones, around 79% of them seen just once; the ten biggest clones take up 0.5% to 0.55%. The sequencing sample was made of PBMCs. These receptors were taken from a woman between 45 and 60 years old in good health and CMV-seronegative.

This chain connects TRBV2 to TRBJ1-2; tentative D call: TRBD1 (6 bases). CDR1 and CDR2 from the germline V gene are SNHLY and FYNNEI. Trimming took 5 bases from V and 1 from J, leaving 14 bases between them. The CDR3 is 15 amino acids. In DNA, the CDR3 is TGTGCCAGCAGTCTACAGGGAACGGGTAACTATGGCTACACCTTC. This codes for CASSLQGTGNYGYTF. The entire variable domain, with the rest obtained from reference TRBV2 and TRBJ1-2, is as follows: EPEVTQTPSHQVTQMGQEVILRCVPISNHLYFYWYRQILGQKVEFLVSFYNNEISEKSEIFDDQFSVERPDGSNFTLKIRSTKLEDSAMYFCASSLQGTGNYGYTFGSGTRLTVV.

The rearrangement joins TRBV10-3 to TRBJ2-7; TRBD2 agrees at 8 bases. The V and J ends lost 4 bases and 0 bases, in that order; junction bases with no gene match: 2. Germline V lookup: CDR1 ENHRY, CDR2 SYGVKD. This CDR3 contains 14 residues. The CDR3 is CAISGTSLSYEQYF. For the CDR3, the DNA is TGTGCCATCAGTGGGACTAGCCTCTCCTACGAGCAGTACTTC.

This chain links TRBV9 with TRBJ2-1; D is unresolved. With 2 bases removed from V and 0 bases from J, the gap between germline ends came to 3 bases. Germline CDR1 SGDLS, CDR2 YYNGEE. CDR3 length: 13 residues. As DNA, the CDR3 is TGTGCCAGCAGCGTCGGCTCCTACAATGAGCAGTTCTTC. It encodes CASSVGSYNEQFF.

The chain employs TRBV7-2 and TRBJ2-3, with 15 bases fitting TRBD2. In germline, CDR1 is SGHTA, CDR2 FQGNSA. V dropped 4 bases and J dropped 6; count of bases not matched to a gene: 14. CDR3 size: 19 residues. The CDR3 DNA reads as TGTGCCAGCAGCTCCCCGGGACTAGCGGGGGGACCACACCATGATACGCAGTATTTT. Translating gives CASSSPGLAGGPHHDTQYF.

The chain combines TRBV10-3 with TRBJ2-2; D call uncertain. The CDR3 contains 16 residues. The germline gives CDR1 ENHRY, CDR2 SYGVKD. V lost 2 bases to trimming and J lost 1 base, with 11 bases between them. CDR3 coding DNA: TGTGCCATCAGTGAGACTACGGCAGTGAACACCGGGGAGCTGTTTTTT. This gives the protein CAISETTAVNTGELFF.

This chain connects TRBV10-2 to TRBJ2-3, with TRBD2 matching 8 bases. Trimming cost V 4 bases and J 2 bases; bases outside gene matches: 17. In germline, CDR1 is WSHSY, CDR2 SAAADI. This CDR3 spans 19 amino acids. The CDR3 loop is CASSGRALAVRLDTDTQYF. CDR3 sequence (DNA): TGCGCCAGCAGTGGTCGTGCACTAGCGGTACGGCTTGACACAGATACGCAGTATTTT.

The chain joins TRBV5-1 to TRBJ1-6; 7 bases are a match to TRBD1. V lost 4 bases to trimming and J lost 18 bases; unmatched junction nucleotides: 13. The CDR3 runs to 13 residues. Per germline, CDR1 SGHRS and CDR2 YFSETQ. The CDR3 DNA sequence: TGCGCCAGCAGCCAAACACCAGAAGACAGGGCCCACTTT. This encodes CASSQTPEDRAHF.

The J gene is TRBJ2-7, the V gene TRBV18; 8 bases fit TRBD1. CDR3 length equals 13 residues. After removal of 4 bases from V and 2 bases from J, the junction contained 1 base not matched to a gene. Germline CDR1 and CDR2: KGHSH and LQKENI. CDR3 residues: CASSQDRAYEQYF. The CDR3 DNA follows: TGTGCCAGCTCACAGGACAGGGCCTACGAGCAGTACTTC. The full variable domain, its missing parts supplied by reference TRBV18 and TRBJ2-7, is NAGVMQNPRHLVRRRGQEARLRCSPMKGHSHVYWYRQLPEEGLKFMVYLQKENIIDESGMPKERFSAEFPKEGPSILRIQQVVRGDSAAYFCASSQDRAYEQYFGPGTRLTVT.

This chain connects TRBV5-4 to TRBJ2-3; possibly TRBD1 for D (5 bases). There are 14 residues in the CDR3. Germline CDR1 SGHNT, CDR2 YYREEE (reference sequence). The V end was cut by 2 bases, the J end by 5 bases, with 12 bases between. The CDR3 sequence: CASSLVTVQDTQYF. CDR3 bases: TGTGCCAGCAGCTTAGTGACAGTACAAGATACGCAGTATTTT.

This chain links TRBV7-9 with TRBJ1-2, with 11 positions matching TRBD1. V lost 5 bases, J lost 0 bases, and 11 bases stayed unmatched. In germline, CDR1 is SEHNR, CDR2 FQNEAQ (reference sequence). The CDR3 loop spans 18 amino acids. The chain's CDR3 is CASSLSGTGGSSNYGYTF. The CDR3 DNA reads TGTGCCAGCAGCCTATCCGGGACAGGGGGGTCATCTAACTATGGCTACACCTTC.

The chain links TRBV10-3 to TRBJ2-3; a possible D gene is TRBD1 (6 bases). This CDR3 has 14 residues. V shed 8 bases and J shed 6 bases, with 18 bases lying between them. Germline assignment: CDR1 ENHRY and CDR2 SYGVKD. CDR3 DNA: TGTGCCATCTCCCCCGGGACAACAACCGATACGCAGTATTTT. Translating gives CAISPGTTTDTQYF.

Regarding this clone: Other DNA sequences in this specimen translate into the identical CDR3. The rearrangement uses TRBV5-1 and TRBJ1-4; D possibly corresponds to TRBD1 (6 bases). This CDR3 comprises 14 residues. Germline assignment: CDR1 SGHRS and CDR2 YFSETQ. Trimming stripped 4 bases from V and 4 bases from J, with 11 bases between. The CDR3 DNA is TGCGCCAGCAGCCTAACAGGGAGTAATGAAAAACTGTTTTTT. As protein: CASSLTGSNEKLFF.

This sequence joins TRBV27 and TRBJ2-7; 8 nucleotides agree with TRBD1. V was pared by 6 bases and J by 4 bases, with 11 bases of the junction left unmatched. This CDR3 comprises 15 residues. Germline V gene data show CDR1 as MNHEY and CDR2 as SMNVEV (reference sequence). The DNA for the CDR3 is TGTGCCAGCAGCCTGTGGGCAGGGGGCGATTACGAGCAGTACTTC. Translation: CASSLWAGGDYEQYF.

The rearrangement joins TRBV10-3 to TRBJ1-1, with D possibly matching TRBD1 (5 bases). V dropped 2 bases and J dropped 1 base, with 11 bases sitting between them. The CDR3 spans 15 residues. Germline V gene sequence: CDR1 ENHRY, CDR2 SYGVKD. CDR3 sequence (DNA): TGTGCCATCAGTGAGGGAGGGGTCTCGAACACTGAAGCTTTCTTT. It encodes CAISEGGVSNTEAFF.

The chain recombines TRBV2 with TRBJ1-5, with D unresolved. From germline, CDR1 is SNHLY and CDR2 FYNNEI. V lost 2 bases and J lost 6, with 8 bases in between. This CDR3 contains 13 residues. The CDR3 DNA follows: TGTGCCAGCAGTGAAATATCGGGTCAGCCCCAGCATTTT. It encodes CASSEISGQPQHF.

In its sample, this clone was seen a few times. The rearrangement uses TRBV5-1 and TRBJ1-1; D is possibly TRBD1 (5 bases). Germline CDR1 reads SGHRS; CDR2 reads YFSETQ. V was cut by 1 base and J by 5 bases, with 9 bases left in between. The CDR3 has 13 amino acids. The CDR3 protein is CASSLPQATEAFF. The DNA for the CDR3 is TGCGCCAGCAGCTTGCCACAGGCAACTGAAGCTTTCTTT.

This clone showed up just a few times. The rearrangement uses TRBV18 and TRBJ2-7; 7 bases map to TRBD1. J gave up 3 bases and V 3 bases, and 8 bases lay outside the gene matches. There are 15 residues in the CDR3. Germline assignment: CDR1 KGHSH and CDR2 LQKENI. The CDR3 spells CASSPYAQGIYEQYF. As DNA, the CDR3 is TGTGCCAGCTCACCTTATGCACAGGGGATCTACGAGCAGTACTTC.